This T cell receptor (beta chain) was observed in a study of blood T cell repertoires in COVID-19. Study summary: Acute and convalescent COVID-19 specimens originated in the United States, Italy and Spain. Sample material is recorded as cDNA or gDNA derived from T cells, B-cell-depleted T cells, or PBMCs.

Original data processing: Estimates of nucleated cell counts were drawn from the amplification of reference gene primers. Assay used: immunoSEQ multiplex PCR; TCRdb lists only in-frame clones, some missing. The V and J calls and clone size come from that table; D and trimming were worked out from the DNA. The sample has roughly 500,000 clones; roughly 88% are singletons. Clinical histories supplied by participants themselves formed the basis of cohort assignment. The length of the CDR3 is 15 residues. V was trimmed by 3 bases and J by 2 bases, leaving 13 bases between them. In germline, CDR1 is KGHSH, CDR2 LQKENI.

The sample comprised PBMCs or T cells enriched from blood (not recorded which). The chain uses TRBV18 and TRBJ2-5, with D possibly matching TRBD2 (6 bases). The clonotype originates from a woman aged 40 to 50 who had recovered from COVID-19. CDR3 sequence reads: CASSPRTGVQETQYF. In nucleotides, the CDR3 is TGTGCCAGCTCACCCAGGACGGGGGTACAAGAGACCCAGTACTTC.